A single sample is the source of the 27 T cell receptor beta chains below, sequenced in a study of lung T cells in sarcoidosis with Löfgren's syndrome. One entry per CDR3 protein, called by TCRdb with MiXCR from the reads. There are 60,000 to 70,000 distinct CDR3 sequences in the sample; 21% occur only once, and about 2.2% lies in the top ten. Sequencing was performed on CD4+ T cells from PBMCs. The receptors stem from a human donor with sarcoidosis (Löfgren's syndrome or another form), or a control subject (not recorded which).

Note on this clonotype: A much larger clone is a single base away; this may be a read error. The J gene is TRBJ1-5, the V gene TRBV3-1; D call uncertain. From germline, CDR1 is LGHDT and CDR2 YNNKEL (reference sequence). This CDR3 is 13 amino acids long. This chain's CDR3 is CANSQDRDQPQHF. The CDR3 DNA follows: TGTGCCAACAGCCAAGATAGGGATCAGCCCCAGCATTTT.

V and J are TRBV7-3 and TRBJ2-1; possible D gene TRBD2, 5 bases. The ends were cut back, 5 bases at V and 0 bases at J, with 14 bases in the middle. The CDR3 has 16 residues. Germline V gene sequence: CDR1 SGHTA, CDR2 FQGTGA. The CDR3 here is CASSRQAGNSYNEQFF. The CDR3 bases are TGTGCCAGCAGCCGACAAGCCGGGAACTCCTACAATGAGCAGTTCTTC.

Many counts were recorded for this clonotype. This CDR3 reads CSAFRTGGEFLAFF. CDR3 nucleotide sequence: TGCAGTGCTTTCCGGACAGGGGGCGAATTTTTGGCTTTCTTT. The gene calls are TRBV20-1 and TRBJ1-1, with 11 bases fitting TRBD1. The CDR3 extends over 14 amino acids. V lost 5 bases, J lost 11 bases, and 13 bases stayed unmatched. Per the germline V gene, CDR1 is DFQATT and CDR2 is SNEGSKA (reference sequence).

The V call is TRBV18, the J call TRBJ2-7, with TRBD1 identical over 9 bases. V lost 6 bases and J lost 5; bases outside the gene matches: 2. Germline V gene sequence: CDR1 KGHSH, CDR2 LQKENI. This CDR3 is 12 amino acids long. DNA of the CDR3: TGTGCCAGCTCCGGGACAGGGAACGAGCAGTACTTC. It yields the protein CASSGTGNEQYF.

Turning to this clonotype: Since no conserved phenylalanine or tryptophan closes the CDR3, a read error is the likely cause. The rearrangement uses TRBV29-1 and TRBJ1-1; 7 bases fit TRBD1. The CDR3 length is 12 residues. The germline V gene encodes CDR1 SQVTM and CDR2 ANQGSEA. The J segment lost 10 bases and the V segment lost 2 bases, leaving 7 bases of the junction unmatched. The CDR3 region is CSVERDSQRAFL. The CDR3 bases are TGCAGCGTTGAAAGGGACAGCCAACGAGCTTTCCTT.

The chain links TRBV29-1 to TRBJ1-4; TRBD1 aligns across 9 bases. The CDR3 is made up of 14 amino acids. V was clipped by 6 bases and J by 5 bases; unmatched bases: 7. Germline CDR1 reads SQVTM; CDR2 reads ANQGSEA. The CDR3 sequence is CSVGKGTGNEKLFF. Written as DNA, the CDR3 is TGCAGCGTGGGGAAAGGGACAGGGAATGAAAAACTGTTTTTT. Based on the CDR3 plus reference TRBV29-1 and TRBJ1-4, the full variable domain is SAVISQKPSRDICQRGTSLTIQCQVDSQVTMMFWYRQQPGQSLTLIATANQGSEATYESGFVIDKFPISRPNLTFSTLTVSNMSPEDSSIYLCSVGKGTGNEKLFFGSGTQLSVL.

V gene TRBV18 combines with J gene TRBJ1-5; D remains unclear. Between the trimmed V and J ends, which lost 5 bases and 0 bases, there was a span of 8 bases. This CDR3 is built from 14 residues. Per germline, CDR1 KGHSH and CDR2 LQKENI. The CDR3 loop is CASSADYSNQPQHF. The CDR3 nucleotides read TGTGCCAGCTCAGCAGATTATAGCAATCAGCCCCAGCATTTT.

The chain uses TRBV5-4 and TRBJ2-5; D gene uncertain. V was clipped by 3 bases and J by 2 bases, with 11 bases between them. From germline, CDR1 is SGHNT and CDR2 YYREEE (reference sequence). CDR3 length equals 14 residues. CDR3 in DNA: TGTGCCAGCAGCTACAGACTCGATCAAGAGACCCAGTACTTC. Translation: CASSYRLDQETQYF. Complete variable domain (other parts from reference TRBV5-4 and TRBJ2-5): ETGVTQSPTHLIKTRGQQVTLRCSSQSGHNTVSWYQQALGQGPQFIFQYYREEENGRGNFPPRFSGLQFPNYSSELNVNALELDDSALYLCASSYRLDQETQYFGPGTRLLVL.

This chain joins TRBV3-1 and TRBJ1-5; perhaps TRBD1 as D (6 bases). V was cut by 4 bases and J by 6 bases, with 16 bases left in between. Germline-derived CDR1 and CDR2 are LGHDT and YNNKEL (reference sequence). The CDR3 runs to 15 residues. The DNA for the CDR3 is TGTGCCAGCAGCCCTAAGCCAGGGGCGCCTCAGCCCCAGCATTTT. Protein: CASSPKPGAPQPQHF.

This clonotype was found many times. The CDR3 loop reads CSARPGQGIHEQYF. The DNA for the CDR3 is TGCAGTGCTAGGCCGGGACAGGGGATACACGAGCAGTACTTC. V usage is TRBV20-1 and J usage is TRBJ2-7, with 10 bases lining up with TRBD1. The CDR3 extends over 14 amino acids. The germline gives CDR1 DFQATT, CDR2 SNEGSKA (reference sequence). V shed 3 bases, J shed 5 bases, and the junction held 7 bases outside the gene matches.

This clonotype occurred many times. The V call is TRBV6-1, the J call TRBJ1-5, with unresolved D. Per germline, CDR1 MNHNS and CDR2 SASEGT. V lost 8 bases, J lost 0 bases, and 20 bases lay in between. There are 17 residues in the CDR3. Here the CDR3 reads CASHPGEPIYSNQPQHF. The DNA of the CDR3 is TGTGCCAGCCACCCGGGCGAGCCGATCTATAGCAATCAGCCCCAGCATTTT.

The table lists this clonotype with many counts. CDR3 in amino acids: CASSQQGYEQYF. DNA of the CDR3: TGTGCCAGCAGCCAACAGGGGTACGAGCAGTACTTC. V is TRBV7-8 and J is TRBJ2-7; 7 nucleotides match TRBD1. The trim removed 5 bases at V and 4 bases at J, leaving 2 bases unmatched. This CDR3 is built from 12 residues. Germline loops: CDR1 SGHVS, CDR2 FQNEAQ.

This clonotype appeared a few times. This chain joins TRBV20-1 and TRBJ2-1; 10 bases map to TRBD1. The CDR3 has 14 residues. Germline CDR1 and CDR2: DFQATT and SNEGSKA (reference sequence). V was clipped by 3 bases and J by 8 bases; unmatched bases: 7. CDR3 nucleotide sequence: TGCAGTGCTAGGGGGGACAGGGGATCGGATGAGCAGTTCTTC. It yields the protein CSARGDRGSDEQFF.

This clonotype ranks as medium-sized (0.01 to 0.1%). V is TRBV6-1 and J is TRBJ2-1, with 7 bases lining up with TRBD2. This CDR3 contains 13 residues. With 9 bases clipped from V and 0 bases from J, the junction kept 2 bases outside the gene matches. CDR1 and CDR2 (germline): MNHNS, SASEGT. In nucleotides, the CDR3 is TGTGCCAGTCAGCGGGACTCCTACAATGAGCAGTTCTTC. Translating gives CASQRDSYNEQFF.

CDR3 DNA: TGTGCCAGCCACTCGACAGGGAGGGAAAAACTGTTTTTT. It specifies CASHSTGREKLFF. The V gene is TRBV12-3 or TRBV12-4, the J gene TRBJ1-4; 7 bases are a match to TRBD1. This CDR3 has 13 residues. V lost 8 bases and J lost 8; bases outside the gene matches: 8.

This clonotype has a handful of counts. The chain combines TRBV12-3 or TRBV12-4 with TRBJ1-5, with D possibly being TRBD1 (5 bases). The germline V and J ends were trimmed by 8 bases and 5 bases, with 19 bases remaining between them. This CDR3 comprises 15 residues. CDR3: CASRSRWGSDQPQHF. The CDR3 DNA reads as TGTGCCAGCCGATCTAGGTGGGGGTCAGATCAGCCCCAGCATTTT.

The CDR3: CASRPRQGSNTGELFF. The CDR3 DNA sequence: TGTGCCAGCCGACCGCGACAGGGGTCGAACACCGGGGAGCTGTTTTTT. This chain joins TRBV7-3 and TRBJ2-2; TRBD1 matches at 8 bases. The ends lost 8 bases at V and 0 bases at J; junction bases unmatched: 8. Germline V gives CDR1 SGHTA, CDR2 FQGTGA. CDR3 size: 16 residues. Looking up the rest from reference TRBV7-3 and TRBJ2-2 gives the full variable domain: GAGVSQTPSNKVTEKGKYVELRCDPISGHTALYWYRQSLGQGPEFLIYFQGTGAADDSGLPNDRFFAVRPEGSVSTLKIQRTERGDSAVYLCASRPRQGSNTGELFFGEGSRLTVL.

Concerning this clonotype: This may stem from a read error, because a much larger clone lies one nucleotide away. This chain uses TRBV24-1 with TRBJ2-3; D is perhaps TRBD1 (6 bases). The V end was cut by 12 bases, the J end by 2 bases, with 14 bases between. The CDR3 runs 13 residues. Germline CDR1 is KGHDR and CDR2 is SFDVKD. In DNA, the CDR3 is TGTGCCGCCGGGGCAGGGGCCACAGATACGCAGTATTTT. It is translated as CAAGAGATDTQYF.

At least ten counts were recorded for this clonotype. The rearrangement joins TRBV27 to TRBJ2-2, with 8 bases identical to TRBD1. V lost 6 bases, J lost 1 base, and 4 bases stayed unmatched. The CDR3 is 15 residues long. Germline V gene data show CDR1 as MNHEY and CDR2 as SMNVEV (reference sequence). This chain's CDR3 is CASRWTGRNTGELFF. The CDR3 DNA reads TGTGCCAGCAGATGGACAGGGAGGAACACCGGGGAGCTGTTTTTT.

This clonotype was seen at least ten times. The rearrangement links TRBV28 to TRBJ2-1, with TRBD2 identical over 8 bases. The CDR3 contains 14 residues. V was pared by 6 bases and J by 6 bases, with 7 bases of the junction left unmatched. CDR1 and CDR2 from the germline V gene are MDHEN and SYDVKM. The CDR3 region has the DNA TGTGCCAGCAGCACCGGACTAGCTGGCAATGAGCAGTTCTTC. Translation: CASSTGLAGNEQFF.

On this clonotype: This sequence may be a read error, since a much larger clone differs from it by one base. The chain recombines TRBV7-2 with TRBJ2-7, with a possible D match to TRBD1 (5 bases). Germline assignment: CDR1 SGHTA and CDR2 FQGNSA. Trimming left V 3 bases short and J 5 bases short, with 8 bases between. CDR3 size: 12 residues. Here the CDR3 reads CASSFDSHEQYF. CDR3 nucleotide sequence: TGTGCCAGCAGCTTCGACAGCCACGAGCAGTACTTC.

This clonotype was picked up a small number of times. The chain employs TRBV19 and TRBJ1-5; D gene unclear. Germline V gene sequence: CDR1 LNHDA, CDR2 SQIVND (reference sequence). The V end was cut by 1 base, the J end by 6 bases, with 10 bases between. The CDR3 length is 14 residues. The CDR3 region is CASSIARGGQPQHF. As DNA, the CDR3 is TGTGCCAGTAGTATAGCCCGGGGAGGTCAGCCCCAGCATTTT.

This clonotype was seen many times. The chain couples TRBV15 to TRBJ1-4; D unresolved. CDR1 and CDR2 from the germline V gene are LNHNV and YYDKDF (reference sequence). Between the trimmed V and J ends, which lost 0 bases and 1 base, there was a span of 6 bases. The CDR3 is 15 amino acids. The CDR3 is CATSRERLTNEKLFF. Written as DNA, the CDR3 is TGTGCCACCAGCAGAGAACGTCTAACTAATGAAAAACTGTTTTTT.

This clonotype was recorded many times. The chain recombines TRBV20-1 with TRBJ2-5, with D possibly matching TRBD2 (7 bases). The CDR3 runs 15 residues. Germline V gene lookup returns CDR1 DFQATT and CDR2 SNEGSKA (reference sequence). V was cut by 1 base and J by 2 bases, with 14 bases left in between. The CDR3 loop is CSARVGGGGQETQYF. For the CDR3, the DNA is TGCAGTGCTAGAGTAGGGGGGGGAGGGCAAGAGACCCAGTACTTC.

The gene calls are TRBV14 and TRBJ1-6, with D perhaps matching TRBD1 (5 bases). CDR1 is SGHDN and CDR2 is FVKESK in the germline V gene. The CDR3 covers 15 residues. Trimming took off 1 base at V and 3 bases at J, with 7 bases between the two ends. The CDR3 region is CASSQGTGYNSPLHF. The CDR3 DNA reads TGTGCCAGCAGCCAAGGAACAGGCTATAATTCACCCCTCCACTTT.

This clonotype was counted ten times or more. V is TRBV24-1 and J is TRBJ2-3; D call uncertain. Per germline, CDR1 KGHDR and CDR2 SFDVKD. V gave up 4 bases and J gave up 6 bases, with 10 bases separating them. The length of the CDR3 is 13 residues. CDR3 residues: CATSDQKGDTQYF. CDR3 nucleotide sequence: TGTGCCACCAGTGACCAAAAAGGGGATACGCAGTATTTT.

Many counts were recorded for this clonotype. The J gene is TRBJ2-7, the V gene TRBV6-1, with D tentatively TRBD1 or TRBD2 (6 bases each). With 6 bases removed from V and 1 base from J, the gap between germline ends came to 25 bases. The CDR3 spans 18 residues. Germline V CDR1 and CDR2: MNHNS, SASEGT. The CDR3 reads CASRRGTPGSILSYEQYV. The CDR3, as DNA: TGTGCCAGCAGGAGGGGGACTCCGGGGAGTATTCTGTCCTACGAGCAGTACGTC.